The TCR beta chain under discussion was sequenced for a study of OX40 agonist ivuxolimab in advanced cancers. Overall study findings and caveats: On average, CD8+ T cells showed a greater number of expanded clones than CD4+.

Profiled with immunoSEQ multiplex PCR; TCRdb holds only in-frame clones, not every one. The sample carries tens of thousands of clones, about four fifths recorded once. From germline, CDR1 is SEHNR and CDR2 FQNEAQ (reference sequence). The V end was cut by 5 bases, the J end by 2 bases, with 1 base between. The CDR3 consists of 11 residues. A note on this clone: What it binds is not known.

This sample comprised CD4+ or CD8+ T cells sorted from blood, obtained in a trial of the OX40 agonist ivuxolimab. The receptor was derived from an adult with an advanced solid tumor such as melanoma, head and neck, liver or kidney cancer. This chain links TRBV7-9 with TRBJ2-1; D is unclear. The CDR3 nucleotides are TGTGCCAGCAGCGCCTACAATGAGCAGTTCTTC. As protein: CASSAYNEQFF.